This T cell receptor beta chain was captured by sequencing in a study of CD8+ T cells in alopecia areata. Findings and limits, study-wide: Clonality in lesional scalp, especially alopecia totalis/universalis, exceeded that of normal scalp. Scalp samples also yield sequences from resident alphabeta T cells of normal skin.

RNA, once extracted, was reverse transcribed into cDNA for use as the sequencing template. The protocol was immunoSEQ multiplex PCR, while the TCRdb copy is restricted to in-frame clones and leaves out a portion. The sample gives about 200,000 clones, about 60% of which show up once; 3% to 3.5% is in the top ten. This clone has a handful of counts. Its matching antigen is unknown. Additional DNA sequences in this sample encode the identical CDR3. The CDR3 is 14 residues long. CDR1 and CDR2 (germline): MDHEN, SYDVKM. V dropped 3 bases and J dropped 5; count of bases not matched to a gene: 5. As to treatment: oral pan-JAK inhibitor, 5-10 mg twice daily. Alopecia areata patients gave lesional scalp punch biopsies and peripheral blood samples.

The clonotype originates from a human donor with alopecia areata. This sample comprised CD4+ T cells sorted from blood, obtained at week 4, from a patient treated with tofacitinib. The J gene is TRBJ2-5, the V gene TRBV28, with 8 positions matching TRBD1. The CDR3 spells CASSLAGGRETQYF. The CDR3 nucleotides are TGTGCCAGCAGTTTGGCAGGGGGCCGGGAGACCCAGTACTTC.